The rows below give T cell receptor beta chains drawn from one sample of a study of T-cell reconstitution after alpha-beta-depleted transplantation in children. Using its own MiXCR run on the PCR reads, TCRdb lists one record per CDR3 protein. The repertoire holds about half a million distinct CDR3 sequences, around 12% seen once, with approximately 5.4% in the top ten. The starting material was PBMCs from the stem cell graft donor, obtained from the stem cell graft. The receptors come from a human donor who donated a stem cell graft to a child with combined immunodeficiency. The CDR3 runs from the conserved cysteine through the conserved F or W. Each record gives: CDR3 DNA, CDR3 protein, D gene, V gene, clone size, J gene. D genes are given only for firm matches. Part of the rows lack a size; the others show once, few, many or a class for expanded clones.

CDR3 DNA: TGTGCCAGCAGTAGACAGGGGCGAGGGGACCAAGAGACCCAGTACTTC
CDR3 protein: CASSRQGRGDQETQYF
D gene: TRBD1
V gene: TRBV12-3/TRBV12-4
clone size: many
J gene: TRBJ2-5

CDR3 DNA: TGCGCCAGCAGCCAAGCCGGGGGGTCCAACACCGGGGAGCTGTTTTTT
CDR3 protein: CASSQAGGSNTGELFF
D gene: TRBD2
V gene: TRBV4-3
clone size: few
J gene: TRBJ2-2

CDR3 DNA: TGCGCCAGCAGCCTCCTAGCGGGGGAAGTCGGAGATACGCAGTATTTT
CDR3 protein: CASSLLAGEVGDTQYF
D gene: TRBD2
V gene: TRBV4-3
clone size: few
J gene: TRBJ2-3

CDR3 DNA: TGTGCCAGCAGCCCTGGGGAGGGAGTAGCAGATACGCAGTATTTT
CDR3 protein: CASSPGEGVADTQYF
D gene: TRBD2
V gene: TRBV12-3/TRBV12-4
clone size: many
J gene: TRBJ2-3

CDR3 DNA: TGTGCCAGCAGTTTAAGAGCCTCGAGGAGCTACGAGCAGTACTTC
CDR3 protein: CASSLRASRSYEQYF
D gene: .
V gene: TRBV28
clone size: few
J gene: TRBJ2-7

CDR3 DNA: TGTGCTAGTGCCCGAGAAATGAACACTGAAGCTTTCTTT
CDR3 protein: CASAREMNTEAFF
D gene: .
V gene: TRBV12-5
clone size: once
J gene: TRBJ1-1

CDR3 DNA: TGTGCCAGCAATGCGGACAGGGGGCGACAAGAGACCCAGTACTTC
CDR3 protein: CASNADRGRQETQYF
D gene: TRBD1
V gene: TRBV12-3/TRBV12-4
clone size: .
J gene: TRBJ2-5

CDR3 DNA: TGCGCCAGCAGCTGGATCGGGAGTTCGAATGAGCAGTTCTTC
CDR3 protein: CASSWIGSSNEQFF
D gene: .
V gene: TRBV5-1
clone size: few
J gene: TRBJ2-1

CDR3 DNA: TGCATTGAAACCCCACTGAGGGGCACTGAAGCTTTCTTT
CDR3 protein: CIETPLRGTEAFF
D gene: .
V gene: TRBV29-1
clone size: few
J gene: TRBJ1-1

CDR3 DNA: TGTGCCAGCAGCGTGGGTGGGGGGACAGGGACCTACGAGCAGTACTTC
CDR3 protein: CASSVGGGTGTYEQYF
D gene: TRBD1
V gene: TRBV9
clone size: .
J gene: TRBJ2-7

CDR3 DNA: TGTGCCAGCAGTCGAAGAGGTCTCTACAATGAGCAGTTCTTC
CDR3 protein: CASSRRGLYNEQFF
D gene: .
V gene: TRBV11-2
clone size: many
J gene: TRBJ2-1

CDR3 DNA: TGTGCCAGCTCACGGACGGGAGGGACAGGCTACAATGAGCAGTTCTTC
CDR3 protein: CASSRTGGTGYNEQFF
D gene: .
V gene: TRBV18
clone size: few
J gene: TRBJ2-1

CDR3 DNA: TGTGCCAGCAGCTCTAGCGGGATCAGTGGCAATGAGCAGTTCTTC
CDR3 protein: CASSSSGISGNEQFF
D gene: TRBD2
V gene: TRBV11-2
clone size: few
J gene: TRBJ2-1

CDR3 DNA: TGCAGTGCTAAGGACAGGGAGCCCTACGAGCAGTACTTC
CDR3 protein: CSAKDREPYEQYF
D gene: TRBD1
V gene: TRBV20-1
clone size: .
J gene: TRBJ2-7

CDR3 DNA: TGCGCCAGCAGCGAGGGAGCCAGGGCTGGGGCCAACGTCCTGACTTTC
CDR3 protein: CASSEGARAGANVLTF
D gene: .
V gene: TRBV4-3
clone size: many
J gene: TRBJ2-6

CDR3 DNA: TGTGCCAGCAGTTACTCGTACTCTACTAATGAAAAACTGTTTTTT
CDR3 protein: CASSYSYSTNEKLFF
D gene: .
V gene: TRBV6-6
clone size: many
J gene: TRBJ1-4

CDR3 DNA: TGCAGTGCTAGAGACACGCGGGAGGACTCCTACGAGCAGTACTTC
CDR3 protein: CSARDTREDSYEQYF
D gene: TRBD2
V gene: TRBV20-1
clone size: .
J gene: TRBJ2-7

CDR3 DNA: TGCAGTGCTGGGACAGGGGGCTTCGGAGCCTATGGCTACACCTTC
CDR3 protein: CSAGTGGFGAYGYTF
D gene: TRBD1
V gene: TRBV20-1
clone size: few
J gene: TRBJ1-2

CDR3 DNA: TGTGCCAGCAGTTTAAAATATGACACCGGGGAGCTGTTTTTT
CDR3 protein: CASSLKYDTGELFF
D gene: .
V gene: TRBV12-3/TRBV12-4
clone size: .
J gene: TRBJ2-2

CDR3 DNA: TGTGCCAGCATTTCTGAGAGCACAGATACGCAGTATTTT
CDR3 protein: CASISESTDTQYF
D gene: .
V gene: TRBV7-8
clone size: few
J gene: TRBJ2-3

CDR3 DNA: TGTGCCAGCAGCACGGGGACAGGGGGCTTTCAGCCCCAGCATTTT
CDR3 protein: CASSTGTGGFQPQHF
D gene: TRBD1
V gene: TRBV5-5
clone size: .
J gene: TRBJ1-5

CDR3 DNA: TGTGCCAGCAGTTTTAGGGGAGGGATGGCCAAAGCCAAAAACATTCAGTACTTC
CDR3 protein: CASSFRGGMAKAKNIQYF
D gene: TRBD2
V gene: TRBV12-3/TRBV12-4
clone size: many
J gene: TRBJ2-4

CDR3 DNA: TGTGCCAGCAGCCACGACCGGGACGGGTACGAGCAGTACTTC
CDR3 protein: CASSHDRDGYEQYF
D gene: .
V gene: TRBV13
clone size: .
J gene: TRBJ2-7

CDR3 DNA: TGTGCCAGTAGTATATCTGGGGACAGACATCAGCCCCAGCATTTT
CDR3 protein: CASSISGDRHQPQHF
D gene: TRBD1
V gene: TRBV19
clone size: few
J gene: TRBJ1-5

CDR3 DNA: TGTGCCAGCAGCTTAGCGCCCGGGAATACCTACGAGCAGTACTTC
CDR3 protein: CASSLAPGNTYEQYF
D gene: .
V gene: TRBV7-2
clone size: .
J gene: TRBJ2-7

CDR3 DNA: TGCGCCAGCAGTGACCACAGGGTTGCGAGCTCCTACGAGCAGTACTTC
CDR3 protein: CASSDHRVASSYEQYF
D gene: .
V gene: TRBV10-2
clone size: .
J gene: TRBJ2-7

CDR3 DNA: TGTGCCAGCAGCTTAATTAGCGGGAGTGGCATAAATGAGCAGTTCTTC
CDR3 protein: CASSLISGSGINEQFF
D gene: TRBD2
V gene: TRBV7-2
clone size: .
J gene: TRBJ2-1

CDR3 DNA: TGTGCCAGCAGCGAGGGACTAGCGGGGGGAAGCTCCTACGAGCAGTACTTC
CDR3 protein: CASSEGLAGGSSYEQYF
D gene: TRBD2
V gene: TRBV7-2
clone size: .
J gene: TRBJ2-7

CDR3 DNA: TGTGCCAGCAGCTTTCTCGAGGGGGAGCAGTACTTC
CDR3 protein: CASSFLEGEQYF
D gene: .
V gene: TRBV7-9
clone size: few
J gene: TRBJ2-7

CDR3 DNA: TGCAGCGTTGAATGGCGTATCGATACTGAAGCTTTCTTT
CDR3 protein: CSVEWRIDTEAFF
D gene: .
V gene: TRBV29-1
clone size: .
J gene: TRBJ1-1

CDR3 DNA: TGTGCCAGCAGTCCAAGGACAGGGTATAGCACAGATACGCAGTATTTT
CDR3 protein: CASSPRTGYSTDTQYF
D gene: TRBD1
V gene: TRBV6-1
clone size: few
J gene: TRBJ2-3

CDR3 DNA: TGTGCCAGCAGTTTAGGTCAGGGTAGTCGCGCTTTCTTT
CDR3 protein: CASSLGQGSRAFF
D gene: .
V gene: TRBV12-3/TRBV12-4
clone size: many
J gene: TRBJ1-1

CDR3 DNA: TGTGCCAGCAGCTTAGGACGGCGACAAGAGACCCAGTACTTC
CDR3 protein: CASSLGRRQETQYF
D gene: .
V gene: TRBV13
clone size: .
J gene: TRBJ2-5

CDR3 DNA: TGCAGCGTTGACGGCAGTGCTAGCACAGATACGCAGTATTTT
CDR3 protein: CSVDGSASTDTQYF
D gene: .
V gene: TRBV29-1
clone size: .
J gene: TRBJ2-3

CDR3 DNA: TGTGCCAGCAATACGGAAAACACCGGGGAGCTGTTTTTT
CDR3 protein: CASNTENTGELFF
D gene: .
V gene: TRBV9
clone size: .
J gene: TRBJ2-2

CDR3 DNA: TGTGCCAGCAGTTTTGGTACCCCAGAGACCCAGTACTTC
CDR3 protein: CASSFGTPETQYF
D gene: .
V gene: TRBV12-3/TRBV12-4
clone size: many
J gene: TRBJ2-5

CDR3 DNA: TGCAGCGTTGAAGGCCCGGGGGGACCAGATACGCAGTATTTT
CDR3 protein: CSVEGPGGPDTQYF
D gene: TRBD2
V gene: TRBV29-1
clone size: many
J gene: TRBJ2-3

CDR3 DNA: TGTGCCAGCAGCTTTTTGGGCCCAACTAGCGGGAGCACAGATACGCAGTATTTT
CDR3 protein: CASSFLGPTSGSTDTQYF
D gene: TRBD2
V gene: TRBV5-5
clone size: .
J gene: TRBJ2-3

CDR3 DNA: TGCAGTGCTAGAGATGATGCTTTACGCTCATTAGAGGACACTGAAGCTTTCTTT
CDR3 protein: CSARDDALRSLEDTEAFF
D gene: .
V gene: TRBV20-1
clone size: few
J gene: TRBJ1-1

CDR3 DNA: TGTGCCAGCAGCGTTGGACTAGCGGGAACCACAGATACGCAGTATTTT
CDR3 protein: CASSVGLAGTTDTQYF
D gene: TRBD2
V gene: TRBV7-9
clone size: few
J gene: TRBJ2-3

CDR3 DNA: TGTGCCAGCAGCGGTCCGCAGGGGGAAGAGACCCAGTACTTC
CDR3 protein: CASSGPQGEETQYF
D gene: TRBD1
V gene: TRBV5-6
clone size: few
J gene: TRBJ2-5

CDR3 DNA: TGTGCCAGCTCACCTGAGGGGGCTATCGAGACCCAGTACTTC
CDR3 protein: CASSPEGAIETQYF
D gene: TRBD1
V gene: TRBV18
clone size: medium-sized
J gene: TRBJ2-5

CDR3 DNA: TGTGCCAGCAGCTTAGTGGGGCTCGGCTCTGGAAACACCATATATTTT
CDR3 protein: CASSLVGLGSGNTIYF
D gene: .
V gene: TRBV7-2
clone size: .
J gene: TRBJ1-3

CDR3 DNA: TGTGCCAGCAGCCAAGATGTTTTCGCGGGGGGTAGTACAGATACGCAGTATTTT
CDR3 protein: CASSQDVFAGGSTDTQYF
D gene: TRBD2
V gene: TRBV4-2
clone size: .
J gene: TRBJ2-3

CDR3 DNA: TGTGCCAGCAGCCAAGCCGACAGGGGAGATCAGCCCCAGCATTTT
CDR3 protein: CASSQADRGDQPQHF
D gene: TRBD1
V gene: TRBV4-2
clone size: .
J gene: TRBJ1-5

CDR3 DNA: TGTGCCAGCAGCTCCCTGTCCTGGTACCAAGAGACCCAGTACTTC
CDR3 protein: CASSSLSWYQETQYF
D gene: .
V gene: TRBV11-2
clone size: .
J gene: TRBJ2-5

CDR3 DNA: TGTGCCAGCAGCCAATTCACAGGGGGGACTGGGGCCAACGTCCTGACTTTC
CDR3 protein: CASSQFTGGTGANVLTF
D gene: TRBD1
V gene: TRBV3-1
clone size: few
J gene: TRBJ2-6

CDR3 DNA: TGTGCCAGCAGTTTACAGGGGGGCCGCTTCACCGGGGAGCTGTTTTTT
CDR3 protein: CASSLQGGRFTGELFF
D gene: TRBD1
V gene: TRBV2
clone size: .
J gene: TRBJ2-2

CDR3 DNA: TGTGCCAGCGCCCGGTGGGGGGACGAGCAGTACTTC
CDR3 protein: CASARWGDEQYF
D gene: .
V gene: TRBV6-4
clone size: few
J gene: TRBJ2-7

CDR3 DNA: TGTGCCAGCTTAAAGTTGACAGGAACCCCCTACGAGCAGTACTTC
CDR3 protein: CASLKLTGTPYEQYF
D gene: .
V gene: TRBV6-1
clone size: .
J gene: TRBJ2-7

CDR3 DNA: TGCGCCAGCAGATTTACATTGAACACTGAAGCTTTCTTT
CDR3 protein: CASRFTLNTEAFF
D gene: .
V gene: TRBV5-1
clone size: many
J gene: TRBJ1-1

CDR3 DNA: TGTGCCAGCAGTTTCGGGACTAGCGGACTCAATGAGCAGTTCTTC
CDR3 protein: CASSFGTSGLNEQFF
D gene: TRBD2
V gene: TRBV27
clone size: .
J gene: TRBJ2-1

CDR3 DNA: TGTGCCAGCAGTGTAGGACTAGTATTCGACACCGGGGAGCTGTTTTTT
CDR3 protein: CASSVGLVFDTGELFF
D gene: TRBD2
V gene: TRBV12-3/TRBV12-4
clone size: few
J gene: TRBJ2-2

CDR3 DNA: TGTGCCAGCAGTGAAGGGCAGCCCAATCAGCCCCAGCATTTT
CDR3 protein: CASSEGQPNQPQHF
D gene: .
V gene: TRBV2
clone size: .
J gene: TRBJ1-5